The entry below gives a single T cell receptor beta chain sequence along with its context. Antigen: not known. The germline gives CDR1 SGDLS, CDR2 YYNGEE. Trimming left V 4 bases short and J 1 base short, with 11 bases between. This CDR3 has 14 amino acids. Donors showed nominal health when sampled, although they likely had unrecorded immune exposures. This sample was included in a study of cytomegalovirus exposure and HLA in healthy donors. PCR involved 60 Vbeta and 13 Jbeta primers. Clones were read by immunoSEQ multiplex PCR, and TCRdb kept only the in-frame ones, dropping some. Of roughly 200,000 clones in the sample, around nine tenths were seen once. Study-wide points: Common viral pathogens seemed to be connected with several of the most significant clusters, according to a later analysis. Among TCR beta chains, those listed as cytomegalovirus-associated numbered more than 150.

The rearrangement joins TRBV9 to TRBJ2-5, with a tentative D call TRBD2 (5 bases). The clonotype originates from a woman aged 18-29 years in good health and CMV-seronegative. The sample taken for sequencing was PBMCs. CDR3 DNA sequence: TGTGCCAGCAGCCCTAGCCCAGTCCAAGAGACCCAGTACTTC. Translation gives CASSPSPVQETQYF.